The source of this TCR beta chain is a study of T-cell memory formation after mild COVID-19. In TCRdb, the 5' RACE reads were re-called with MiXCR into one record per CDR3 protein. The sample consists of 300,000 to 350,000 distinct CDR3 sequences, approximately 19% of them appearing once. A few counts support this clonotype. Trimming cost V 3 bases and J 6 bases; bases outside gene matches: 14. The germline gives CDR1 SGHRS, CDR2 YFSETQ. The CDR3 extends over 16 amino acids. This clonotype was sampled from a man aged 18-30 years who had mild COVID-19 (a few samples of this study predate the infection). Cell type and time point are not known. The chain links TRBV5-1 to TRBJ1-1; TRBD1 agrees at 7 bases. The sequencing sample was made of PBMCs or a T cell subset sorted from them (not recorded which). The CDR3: CASSSPQGISGPEAFF. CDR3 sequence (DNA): TGCGCCAGCAGCTCACCACAGGGGATCAGCGGCCCTGAAGCTTTCTTT.